The entry below describes one T cell receptor beta chain. No antigen is known for it. This sample was included in a study of cytomegalovirus exposure and HLA in healthy donors. Overall study findings and caveats: Per a later analysis, HLA-associated TCR beta chains showed more clonal expansion than other, equally common TCR beta chains. Accurate prediction of HLA-A and HLA-B alleles (for most subjects) was reportedly achieved from TCR beta sequences. Highest at DRB1 and lowest at HLA-C, TCR association rates differed among HLA loci in a later analysis. Available immune exposure information covered CMV serostatus only.

60 Vbeta and 13 Jbeta primers were used in PCR. TCRdb's copy holds only in-frame clones and misses some; the assay was immunoSEQ multiplex PCR. The table records hundreds of thousands of clones, roughly 83% of them present only once. CDR1 is SNHLY and CDR2 is FYNNEI in the germline V gene. This CDR3 comprises 11 residues. V gave up 8 bases and J gave up 5 bases, with 9 bases separating them. The genes are TRBV2 and TRBJ2-5; D is unresolved. Sequenced input: PBMCs. This receptor was obtained from a boy between 2 and 10 years old in good health and CMV-seronegative. CDR3 DNA sequence: TGTGCCAGCTCCCTGAGGGAGACCCAGTACTTC. Amino acids: CASSLRETQYF.